This entry describes one TCR beta chain. The method was immunoSEQ multiplex PCR; TCRdb's version includes in-frame clones alone and lacks a portion of them. The profile shows some 200,000 clones, about nine tenths of them singletons. This specimen belongs to a study of blood T cell repertoires in COVID-19. The wider study: PBMCs, B-cell-depleted T cells, or T cells provided the cDNA or gDNA that made up the material.

Germline CDR1 LNHDA, CDR2 SQIVND (reference sequence). This CDR3 contains 13 residues. Between the trimmed V and J ends, which lost 6 bases and 0 bases, there was a span of 8 bases. The TCR originated in a woman aged 25 to 39 who had recovered from COVID-19. J is TRBJ1-1 and V is TRBV19, with unresolved D. The sample consisted of PBMCs or T cells enriched from blood (not recorded which). The CDR3 reads CASRLSMNTEAFF. The CDR3 bases are TGTGCCAGTAGGTTGTCTATGAACACTGAAGCTTTCTTT.